These T cell receptor beta chains were read from a single sample in a study of patients and donors after allogeneic stem cell transplantation. TCRdb independently ran MiXCR on the RT-PCR reads; one entry per CDR3 protein. The sample has some 92,000 distinct CDR3 sequences, about 48% seen once. Sequencing was carried out using blood, either unsorted or a sorted T cell fraction (not recorded which). The receptors originated from a human donor who was either an allogeneic HSCT recipient or a stem cell or donor lymphocyte infusion donor (not recorded which). It is not recorded whose cells these are; they may come from a transplant donor. Both conserved end residues are part of each CDR3. A D gene is named only where the DNA matches it firmly. Clone size is stated in some rows and not others, as once, few, many or a class when expanded.

TRBV6-6,-,TRBD1,TRBJ1-6,CASSSQTGEYSPLHF,TGTGCCAGCAGTTCCCAGACAGGGGAGTATTCACCCCTCCACTTT
TRBV6-5,few,-,TRBJ1-1,CASSYDWNTEAFF,TGTGCCAGCAGTTACGACTGGAACACTGAAGCTTTCTTT
TRBV15,few,-,TRBJ1-5,CATSRTVNSNQPQHF,TGTGCCACCAGCAGAACAGTAAATAGCAATCAGCCCCAGCATTTT
TRBV7-9,-,-,TRBJ1-4,CASTPRGTNEKLFF,TGTGCCAGCACCCCCAGGGGAACTAATGAAAAACTGTTTTTT
TRBV6-2/TRBV6-3,-,-,TRBJ2-3,CASEGNTDTQYF,TGTGCCAGCGAGGGGAACACAGATACGCAGTATTTT
TRBV12-3/TRBV12-4,few,TRBD1,TRBJ1-1,CASSLGTVGEAFF,TGTGCCAGCAGTCTCGGGACAGTTGGGGAAGCTTTCTTT
TRBV6-6,-,-,TRBJ2-7,CASCWGPGEQYF,TGTGCCAGCTGCTGGGGCCCGGGTGAGCAGTACTTC
TRBV5-1,-,TRBD1,TRBJ1-1,CASSQRDSQRNTEAFF,TGCGCCAGCAGCCAGAGGGACAGCCAAAGGAACACTGAAGCTTTCTTT
TRBV20-1,-,TRBD2,TRBJ2-3,CSAQAGGVDTQYF,TGCAGTGCCCAAGCGGGAGGGGTAGATACGCAGTATTTT
TRBV25-1,-,-,TRBJ2-3,CASSGYLDTQYF,TGTGCCAGCAGTGGGTACCTAGATACGCAGTATTTT
TRBV7-9,-,-,TRBJ1-4,CASSLRQDGEKLFF,TGTGCCAGCAGCTTGCGGCAGGACGGGGAAAAACTGTTTTTT
TRBV28,few,TRBD2,TRBJ2-2,CASSRLAGSNTGELFF,TGTGCCAGCAGCAGACTAGCGGGCTCGAACACCGGGGAGCTGTTTTTT
TRBV9,few,TRBD1,TRBJ1-5,CASSGGTAVSQPQHF,TGTGCCAGCAGCGGAGGGACAGCAGTTAGTCAGCCCCAGCATTTT
TRBV12-3/TRBV12-4,-,-,TRBJ1-4,CASGGDPPKGLFF,TGTGCCAGCGGTGGCGACCCACCTAAGGGACTGTTTTTT
TRBV3-1,-,-,TRBJ1-4,CASSQGRTEKLFF,TGTGCCAGCAGCCAAGGACGGACTGAAAAACTGTTTTTT
TRBV6-5,once,TRBD1,TRBJ1-6,CASSYDVGTGGLGSPLHF,TGTGCCAGCAGTTACGACGTTGGGACAGGGGGCTTAGGATCACCCCTCCACTTT
TRBV15,-,-,TRBJ1-2,CATSSETGDYGYTF,TGTGCCACCAGCAGCGAGACGGGGGATTATGGCTACACCTTC
TRBV29-1,few,-,TRBJ1-5,CSVLGGTDSNQPQHF,TGCAGCGTCCTCGGTGGAACGGATAGCAATCAGCCCCAGCATTTT
TRBV5-1,-,-,TRBJ1-2,CASSWDAANYGYTF,TGCGCCAGCAGCTGGGACGCAGCTAACTATGGCTACACCTTC
TRBV12-3/TRBV12-4,-,TRBD2,TRBJ2-5,CASSPWEGQETQYF,TGTGCCAGCAGCCCCTGGGAGGGTCAAGAGACCCAGTACTTC
TRBV11-1,-,-,TRBJ1-2,CASSFGRAYGYTF,TGTGCCAGCAGCTTCGGACGGGCCTATGGCTACACCTTC
TRBV13,-,TRBD1,TRBJ1-2,CASSLVGTATFYGYTF,TGTGCCAGCAGCTTAGTTGGGACAGCAACTTTCTATGGCTACACCTTC
TRBV12-3/TRBV12-4,few,-,TRBJ1-1,CASSGGVYALNTEAFF,TGTGCCAGCAGTGGGGGTGTATACGCTCTGAACACTGAAGCTTTCTTT
TRBV15,-,-,TRBJ1-1,CATSRVGPRDEAFF,TGTGCCACCAGCAGGGTAGGGCCCAGGGACGAAGCTTTCTTT
TRBV7-2,-,-,TRBJ1-5,CASSLVSEGNQPQHF,TGTGCCAGCAGCTTAGTATCTGAAGGTAATCAGCCCCAGCATTTT
TRBV15,-,-,TRBJ2-5,CATSNDAGETQYF,TGTGCCACCAGTAACGATGCGGGAGAGACCCAGTACTTC
TRBV6-2/TRBV6-3,-,-,TRBJ2-7,CASSPYGAEDEQYF,TGTGCCAGCAGTCCGTACGGGGCCGAGGACGAGCAGTACTTC
TRBV4-3,-,-,TRBJ1-1,CASSRPGQQHTEAFF,TGCGCCAGCAGCCGACCCGGACAGCAGCACACTGAAGCTTTCTTC
TRBV7-3,few,-,TRBJ1-1,CASSTRGGNTEAFF,TGTGCCAGCAGCACGCGCGGTGGGAACACTGAAGCTTTCTTT
TRBV6-2/TRBV6-3,-,TRBD1,TRBJ1-5,CASRTGINQPQHF,TGTGCCAGCAGGACAGGGATTAATCAGCCCCAGCATTTT
TRBV7-2,-,-,TRBJ2-3,CASEGWAEKADTQYF,TGTGCCAGCGAAGGGTGGGCGGAGAAGGCAGATACGCAGTATTTT
TRBV12-3/TRBV12-4,few,-,TRBJ1-1,CASSLSGLNTEAFF,TGTGCCAGCAGTTTATCCGGGCTTAACACTGAAGCTTTCTTT
TRBV20-1,many,TRBD1,TRBJ1-4,CSARPLERTGREKLFF,TGCAGTGCTAGACCCTTGGAGAGGACAGGACGAGAAAAACTGTTTTTT
TRBV12-3/TRBV12-4,-,-,TRBJ2-1,CASSPGTVYNEQFF,TGTGCCAGCAGCCCCGGGACGGTATACAATGAGCAGTTCTTC
TRBV27,-,-,TRBJ1-1,CASRGVGEGITEAFF,TGTGCCAGCAGAGGAGTAGGGGAGGGGATCACTGAAGCTTTCTTT
TRBV7-2,-,TRBD1,TRBJ1-1,CASSYRQGRNTEAFF,TGTGCCAGCAGCTATAGACAGGGGCGGAACACTGAAGCTTTCTTT
TRBV7-9,-,-,TRBJ1-2,CASSLGAGGYTF,TGTGCCAGCAGCTTAGGTGCTGGTGGCTACACCTTC
TRBV10-3,few,-,TRBJ1-6,CAISSSWGGENSPLHF,TGTGCCATCAGCTCCTCCTGGGGGGGTGAAAATTCACCCCTCCACTTT
TRBV14,-,TRBD2,TRBJ2-3,CASSQAGGADTQYF,TGTGCCAGCAGCCAAGCCGGGGGGGCAGATACGCAGTATTTT
TRBV7-9,medium-sized,-,TRBJ2-1,CASSPLSNEQFF,TGTGCCAGCAGCCCCCTGTCCAATGAGCAGTTCTTC
TRBV25-1,-,-,TRBJ1-5,CASRGAANQPQHF,TGTGCCAGCAGGGGCGCCGCGAATCAGCCCCAGCATTTT
TRBV28,few,-,TRBJ1-1,CAASDSKNTEAFF,TGTGCCGCCTCGGACAGTAAAAACACTGAAGCTTTCTTT
TRBV5-1,-,-,TRBJ2-3,CASSLGQAPTDTQYF,TGCGCCAGCAGCTTAGGGCAGGCCCCCACAGATACGCAGTATTTT
TRBV6-5,-,-,TRBJ1-1,CASSTGTRRDEAFF,TGTGCCAGCAGTACCGGGACTCGCCGCGATGAAGCTTTCTTT
TRBV7-4,few,TRBD1,TRBJ1-4,CASSLRGGGQSKLFF,TGTGCCAGCAGCTTAAGAGGCGGGGGACAGTCGAAACTGTTTTTT
TRBV6-6,few,-,TRBJ1-5,CASSGGYNQPQHF,TGTGCCAGCTCGGGGGGGTACAATCAGCCCCAGCATTTT